One and the same sample provided the 25 T cell receptor beta chains below, sequenced in a study of CD4 T cells in relation to SARS-CoV-2 and coronaviruses. These receptors lack a known antigen. TCRdb keeps only in-frame clones here, not all; method: immunoSEQ multiplex PCR. In the table there are 30,000 to 45,000 clones, around 85% of which are singletons. The sample comprised naive CD4+ T cells from PBMCs, cultured in vitro. Stated subset: naive CD4+ T cells isolated by negative enrichment. The receptors derive from an adult with COVID-19.

The chain uses TRBV7-2 and TRBJ2-3; D not certain. Germline V gives CDR1 SGHTA, CDR2 FQGNSA. The CDR3 runs to 13 residues. The germline V and J ends were trimmed by 3 bases and 2 bases, with 6 bases remaining between them. Here the CDR3 reads CASSFPNTDTQYF. In DNA form, the CDR3 reads TGTGCCAGCAGCTTTCCTAACACAGATACGCAGTATTTT.

This clone is medium-sized in the sample. This chain joins TRBV7-8 and TRBJ2-7; maybe TRBD2 (5 bases). The CDR3 is 16 residues long. The germline V and J ends were trimmed by 4 bases and 0 bases, with 16 bases remaining between them. Germline lookup yields CDR1 SGHVS and CDR2 FQNEAQ. The CDR3, as DNA: TGTGCCAGCAGCTCCGCGGTGCGAGGGAGCTCCTACGAGCAGTACTTC. Translated: CASSSAVRGSSYEQYF.

This clone was counted a few times. The genes are TRBV30 and TRBJ2-1; TRBD1 might be the D (5 bases). The ends were cut back, 4 bases at V and 6 bases at J, with 13 bases in the middle. The CDR3 consists of 13 residues. The germline V gene has CDR1 GTSNPN and CDR2 SVGIG (reference sequence). CDR3: CAWNQGYTNEQFF. CDR3 coding DNA: TGTGCCTGGAACCAGGGATATACCAATGAGCAGTTCTTC.

V gene TRBV15 combines with J gene TRBJ1-2; D not certain. Germline CDR1 and CDR2: LNHNV and YYDKDF (reference sequence). Trimming cost V 5 bases and J 3 bases, with 13 bases left between them. CDR3 length: 14 residues. CDR3 in amino acids: CATSAVTEYYGYTF. The CDR3 DNA follows: TGTGCCACCAGCGCCGTTACAGAATACTATGGCTACACCTTC. Using reference TRBV15 and TRBJ1-2 for the parts outside the CDR3, the full variable domain is DAMVIQNPRYQVTQFGKPVTLSCSQTLNHNVMYWYQQKSSQAPKLLFHYYDKDFNNEADTPDNFQSRRPNTSFCFLDIRSPGLGDTAMYLCATSAVTEYYGYTFGSGTRLTVV.

This clone has a single count. The chain is built from TRBV6-5 and TRBJ2-4; either TRBD1 or TRBD2 may fit D (5 bases each). The germline V gene has CDR1 MNHEY and CDR2 SVGAGI. The V and J ends lost 11 bases and 0 bases respectively, with 11 bases between them. This CDR3 region has 13 residues. CDR3 DNA: TGTGCCCTCAGGGACCTAGCCAAAAACATTCAGTACTTC. It codes for CALRDLAKNIQYF.

The chain carries TRBV5-1 and TRBJ2-1; the D gene is possibly TRBD2 (5 bases). Trimming stripped 1 base from V and 9 bases from J, with 14 bases between. This CDR3 region has 14 residues. Germline assignment: CDR1 SGHRS and CDR2 YFSETQ. This CDR3 reads CASSLRGPTAEQFF. CDR3 bases: TGCGCCAGCAGCTTGCGGGGTCCCACGGCTGAGCAGTTCTTC.

The chain combines TRBV5-4 with TRBJ2-5; D uncertain. V was shortened by 2 bases and J by 5 bases, with 4 bases between the two germline ends. The CDR3 sequence is 11 residues long. CDR1 SGHNT and CDR2 YYREEE come from the germline V gene (reference sequence). The CDR3 region has the DNA TGTGCCAGCAGCTTCGGCGAGACCCAGTACTTC. It encodes CASSFGETQYF.

The J gene is TRBJ2-2, the V gene TRBV5-1; 7 bases match TRBD2. The trim removed 0 bases at V and 7 bases at J, leaving 12 bases unmatched. Germline CDR1 and CDR2: SGHRS and YFSETQ. The CDR3 runs to 17 residues. The CDR3 spells CASSLVGGSPFIGELFF. The CDR3 region has the DNA TGCGCCAGCAGCTTGGTCGGCGGGAGCCCATTTATCGGGGAGCTGTTTTTT.

The chain couples TRBV5-1 to TRBJ2-7, with 8 bases matching TRBD2. The CDR3 runs to 15 residues. The germline gives CDR1 SGHRS, CDR2 YFSETQ. V gave up 0 bases and J gave up 2 bases; unmatched junction bases: 4. CDR3 sequence reads: CASSLVKRGTYEQYF. The CDR3 nucleotides read TGCGCCAGCAGCTTGGTGAAGCGGGGGACCTACGAGCAGTACTTC.

This rearrangement joins TRBV5-1 to TRBJ2-7; D is tentatively TRBD1 or TRBD2 (7 bases each). Germline loops: CDR1 SGHRS, CDR2 YFSETQ. This CDR3 has 14 amino acids. The V gene lost 0 bases and the J gene lost 4 bases, with 11 bases spanning the gap. The CDR3 coding sequence is TGCGCCAGCAGCTTGGACAGGGGAGGGTACGAGCAGTACTTC. Protein: CASSLDRGGYEQYF. The full variable domain, completed using reference TRBV5-1 and TRBJ2-7, is KAGVTQTPRYLIKTRGQQVTLSCSPISGHRSVSWYQQTPGQGLQFLFEYFSETQRNKGNFPGRFSGRQFSNSRSEMNVSTLELGDSALYLCASSLDRGGYEQYFGPGTRLTVT.

This chain links TRBV7-2 with TRBJ2-3; no clear D. Trimming shortened V by 5 bases and J by 6 bases, and 9 bases separated the two germline ends. This CDR3 spans 12 amino acids. Germline V CDR1 and CDR2: SGHTA, FQGNSA. The CDR3 nucleotides read TGTGCCAGCAGCCTATTCGGGGATACGCAGTATTTT. Translation: CASSLFGDTQYF.

The chain employs TRBV27 and TRBJ2-7, with unresolved D. The V end was cut by 4 bases, the J end by 3 bases, with 10 bases between. The germline gives CDR1 MNHEY, CDR2 SMNVEV (reference sequence). The CDR3 consists of 13 residues. This CDR3 reads CASSSVKFYEQYF. The CDR3 DNA reads as TGTGCCAGCAGTTCTGTTAAGTTCTACGAGCAGTACTTC.

The chain employs TRBV3-1 (or the pseudogene TRBV3-2) and TRBJ1-3, with D tentatively TRBD1 (6 bases). V lost 6 bases to trimming and J lost 0 bases, with 9 bases between them. Germline V gene lookup returns CDR1 LGHDT and CDR2 YNNKEL (reference sequence). The CDR3 has 14 amino acids. CDR3 sequence reads: CASSVGASGNTIYF. In DNA, the CDR3 is TGTGCCAGCAGTGTGGGGGCCTCTGGAAACACCATATATTTT.

This sequence joins TRBV18 and TRBJ2-2; TRBD1 matches at 9 bases. V shed 4 bases and J 4 bases; nucleotides not matched to a gene: 7. This CDR3 has 16 residues. Germline values: CDR1 KGHSH, CDR2 LQKENI. The CDR3 loop is CASSRQDRGGTGELFF. CDR3 DNA: TGTGCCAGCTCACGTCAAGACAGGGGGGGCACCGGGGAGCTGTTTTTT.

The gene calls are TRBV6-2 or TRBV6-3 and TRBJ1-1; D not certain. V lost 1 base, J lost 3 bases, and 3 bases lay in between. Germline V lookup: CDR1 MNHEY, CDR2 SVGEGT. There are 12 residues in the CDR3. The CDR3, as DNA: TGTGCCAGCAGTTACTGGGACACTGAAGCTTTCTTT. This codes for CASSYWDTEAFF.

This chain connects TRBV5-4 to TRBJ1-6; D is ambiguous. The CDR3 covers 14 residues. The V gene's germline CDR1 is SGHNT and CDR2 YYREEE (reference sequence). V lost 0 bases and J lost 6, with 7 bases in between. CDR3 residues: CASSLGGGNSPLHF. The CDR3 region has the DNA TGTGCCAGCAGCTTGGGGGGAGGTAATTCACCCCTCCACTTT.

The rearrangement links TRBV25-1 to TRBJ2-7; no firm D call. The CDR3 length is 12 residues. Germline loops: CDR1 MGHDK, CDR2 SYGVNS. V shed 4 bases and J shed 2 bases, with 6 bases lying between them. CDR3 loop: CASSGVPYEQYF. The CDR3 region has the DNA TGTGCCAGCAGTGGAGTCCCCTACGAGCAGTACTTC.

The CDR3 DNA follows: TGCGCCAGCAGCCAGGGACTAGCGGGAGTGGAAGATACGCAGTATTTT. Protein product: CASSQGLAGVEDTQYF. The V call is TRBV4-1, the J call TRBJ2-3; 14 nucleotides match TRBD2. With 3 bases clipped from V and 5 bases from J, the junction kept 4 bases outside the gene matches. The germline gives CDR1 MGHRA, CDR2 YSYEKL. This CDR3 has 16 amino acids.

The V and J genes are TRBV5-4 and TRBJ2-4; 8 positions match TRBD2. V lost 7 bases and J lost 6; bases outside the gene matches: 6. The CDR3 is 13 residues long. Germline CDR1 SGHNT, CDR2 YYREEE (reference sequence). CDR3: CASGQAGVNIQYF. CDR3 DNA sequence: TGTGCCAGCGGACAAGCGGGAGTAAACATTCAGTACTTC.

This clone was counted a few times. The CDR3 spells CASTLGQGRYNEQFF. The CDR3 region has the DNA TGTGCCAGCACCTTAGGACAGGGGCGGTATAATGAGCAGTTCTTC. The chain employs TRBV6-5 and TRBJ2-1, with 9 bases identical to TRBD1. Germline V lookup: CDR1 MNHEY, CDR2 SVGAGI. Trimming cost V 7 bases and J 7 bases; bases outside gene matches: 11. The CDR3 is 15 residues long.

The rearrangement links TRBV2 to TRBJ2-7; possibly TRBD2 for D (5 bases). Germline V gene data show CDR1 as SNHLY and CDR2 as FYNNEI. The CDR3 totals 13 residues. V was clipped by 6 bases and J by 4 bases, with 13 bases between them. In nucleotides, the CDR3 is TGTGCCAGCAGCGGCAGGAGGCTGTACGAGCAGTACTTC. Translating gives CASSGRRLYEQYF.

This chain uses TRBV1 with TRBJ2-3; the table's D gene call, TRBD2, was not cross checked with the DNA. TRBV1 is a known pseudogene. The CDR3 is 16 residues long. CDR3 protein: CTSSQTSGRAIDTQYF. CDR3 sequence (DNA): TGCACCAGCAGCCAAACTAGCGGGAGGGCCATAGATACGCAGTATTTT.

The chain links TRBV19 to TRBJ2-7; 8 bases align to TRBD1. The germline CDR1 and CDR2 sequences are LNHDA and SQIVND (reference sequence). With 4 bases clipped from V and 3 bases from J, the junction kept 5 bases outside the gene matches. This CDR3 has 14 residues. The CDR3 sequence: CASSNQGAVYEQYF. Written as DNA, the CDR3 is TGTGCCAGTAGTAACCAGGGGGCCGTCTACGAGCAGTACTTC.

The genes are TRBV28 and TRBJ2-5; no reliable D call. Trimming took 6 bases from V and 5 from J, leaving 10 bases between them. The CDR3 totals 12 residues. Per germline, CDR1 MDHEN and CDR2 SYDVKM. The CDR3 DNA reads as TGTGCCAGCAGAGAGGAACTGGAGACCCAGTACTTC. It yields the protein CASREELETQYF.

The V gene is TRBV28, the J gene TRBJ2-3; D remains ambiguous. V was pared by 7 bases and J by 2 bases, with 13 bases between. Germline CDR1 reads MDHEN; CDR2 reads SYDVKM. The CDR3 contains 14 residues. The DNA for the CDR3 is TGTGCCAGCACTACGCGCCAGCACACAGATACGCAGTATTTT. This gives the protein CASTTRQHTDTQYF.